This T cell receptor beta chain was documented in a study of blood T cell repertoires in COVID-19. For the study at large: The samples span acute and convalescent COVID-19 from the United States, Italy and Spain. PBMCs, B-cell-depleted T cells, or T cells were the source of the cDNA or gDNA that made up the material.

Measured with immunoSEQ multiplex PCR; TCRdb has only the in-frame clones, and not every one. The sample has some 58,000 clones, 65% to 90% seen once. The germline V gene has CDR1 SNHLY and CDR2 FYNNEI. This CDR3 region has 15 residues. J lost 0 bases, V lost 7 bases, and 7 bases had no gene match. Sequencing was performed on peripheral blood. The sequence came from a man aged 45-65 years with COVID-19, enrolled during active disease. The V and J genes are TRBV2 and TRBJ1-1; 8 bases are a match to TRBD1. The CDR3 bases are TGTGCCAGCATTCGGACAGGGCAAATGAACACTGAAGCTTTCTTT. Translated: CASIRTGQMNTEAFF.